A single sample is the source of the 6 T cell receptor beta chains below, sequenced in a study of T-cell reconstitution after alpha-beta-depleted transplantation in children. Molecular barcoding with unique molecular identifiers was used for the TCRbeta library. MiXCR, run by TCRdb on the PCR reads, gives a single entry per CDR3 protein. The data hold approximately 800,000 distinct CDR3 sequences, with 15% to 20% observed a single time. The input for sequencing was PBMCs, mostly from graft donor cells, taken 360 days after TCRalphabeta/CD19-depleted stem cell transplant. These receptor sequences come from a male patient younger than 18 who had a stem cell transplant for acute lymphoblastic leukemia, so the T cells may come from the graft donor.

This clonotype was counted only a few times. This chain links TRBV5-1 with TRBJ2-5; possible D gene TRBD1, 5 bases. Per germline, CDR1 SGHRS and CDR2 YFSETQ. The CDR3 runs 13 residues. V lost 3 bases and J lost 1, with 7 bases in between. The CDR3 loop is CASSWTTQETQYF. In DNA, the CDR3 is TGCGCCAGCAGCTGGACAACCCAAGAGACCCAGTACTTC.

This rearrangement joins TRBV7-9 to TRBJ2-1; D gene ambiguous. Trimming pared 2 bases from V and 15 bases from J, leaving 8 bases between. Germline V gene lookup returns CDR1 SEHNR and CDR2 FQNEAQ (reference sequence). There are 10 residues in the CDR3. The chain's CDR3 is CASSLSPGFF. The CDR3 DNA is TGTGCCAGCAGCTTATCCCCCGGGTTCTTC.

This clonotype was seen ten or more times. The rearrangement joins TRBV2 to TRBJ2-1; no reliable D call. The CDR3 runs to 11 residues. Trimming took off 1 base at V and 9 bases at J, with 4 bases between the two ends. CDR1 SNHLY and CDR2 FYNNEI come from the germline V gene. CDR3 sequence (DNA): TGTGCCAGCAGTGAAGGCTTTGAGCAGTTCTTC. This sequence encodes CASSEGFEQFF.

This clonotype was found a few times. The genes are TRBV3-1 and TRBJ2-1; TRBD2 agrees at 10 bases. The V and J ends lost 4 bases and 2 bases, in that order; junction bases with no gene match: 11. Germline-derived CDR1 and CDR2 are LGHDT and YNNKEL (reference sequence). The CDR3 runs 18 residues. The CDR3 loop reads CASSLWASGSRAYNEQFF. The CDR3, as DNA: TGTGCCAGCAGCCTTTGGGCTAGCGGGAGCCGGGCCTACAATGAGCAGTTCTTC.

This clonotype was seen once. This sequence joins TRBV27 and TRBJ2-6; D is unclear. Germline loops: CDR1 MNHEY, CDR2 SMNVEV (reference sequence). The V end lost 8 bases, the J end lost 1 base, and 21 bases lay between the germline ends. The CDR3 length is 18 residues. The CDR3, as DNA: TGTGCCAGCTCTCGCCGGCAGGTTCACGGATCTGGGGCCAACGTCCTGACTTTC. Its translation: CASSRRQVHGSGANVLTF.

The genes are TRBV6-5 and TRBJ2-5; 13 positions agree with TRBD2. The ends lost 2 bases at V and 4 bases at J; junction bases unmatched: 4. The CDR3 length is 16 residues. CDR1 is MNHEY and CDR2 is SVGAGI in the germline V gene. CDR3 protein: CASSYGLAGVSETQYF. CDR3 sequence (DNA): TGTGCCAGCAGTTACGGACTAGCGGGAGTTTCAGAGACCCAGTACTTC.